These 22 T cell receptor beta chains were all obtained from the same sample, sequenced in a study. Libraries were prepared by immunoSEQ multiplex PCR; TCRdb keeps only in-frame clonotypes and omits some of them. The sample gives some 70,000 clones, just under 95% of which show up once; roughly 4% is in the top ten. Input material: PBMCs. These receptors all come from a man in his forties or fifties with rheumatoid arthritis.

This clone was recorded a few times. The chain combines TRBV6-4 with TRBJ1-6; 11 nucleotides agree with TRBD1. Unmatched junction bases numbered 15, after V lost 10 bases and J lost 7 bases. The CDR3 length is 17 residues. CDR1 and CDR2 from the germline V gene are MRHNA and SNTAGT. CDR3 loop: CAIELSMGTGGNSPLHF. As DNA, the CDR3 is TGTGCCATCGAACTTTCCATGGGGACAGGGGGGAATTCACCCCTCCACTTT.

The chain combines TRBV6-5 with TRBJ1-1; D gene uncertain. The V and J ends lost 4 bases and 2 bases respectively, with 11 bases between them. The CDR3 extends over 14 amino acids. Germline CDR1 reads MNHEY; CDR2 reads SVGAGI. This chain's CDR3 is CASSFNRENTEAFF. As DNA, the CDR3 is TGTGCCAGCAGTTTTAACCGGGAAAACACTGAAGCTTTCTTT.

The CDR3 DNA reads as TGTGCCAGCAGCTTTTCGGGACTAGCGAGGCACGAGCAGTACTTC. Encoded protein: CASSFSGLARHEQYF. The chain carries TRBV7-8 and TRBJ2-7; TRBD2 matches at 10 bases. The germline CDR1 and CDR2 sequences are SGHVS and FQNEAQ. Trimming took 3 bases from V and 5 from J; bases not matched to a gene: 7. The CDR3 contains 15 residues.

This chain connects TRBV9 to TRBJ2-2; D unresolved. V lost 5 bases, J lost 8 bases, and 10 bases lay in between. Germline CDR1 and CDR2: SGDLS and YYNGEE. This CDR3 spans 12 amino acids. In nucleotides, the CDR3 is TGTGCCAGCAGATCGTATCTAGGGGAGCTGTTTTTT. It codes for CASRSYLGELFF. The variable domain in full, completed from reference TRBV9 and TRBJ2-2, reads DSGVTQTPKHLITATGQRVTLRCSPRSGDLSVYWYQQSLDQGLQFLIQYYNGEERAKGNILERFSAQQFPDLHSELNLSSLELGDSALYFCASRSYLGELFFGEGSRLTVL.

The rearrangement joins TRBV9 to TRBJ1-3; 7 positions match TRBD1. Germline CDR1 and CDR2: SGDLS and YYNGEE. CDR3 length: 16 amino acids. Trimming at V came to 3 bases and at J to 0 bases, leaving 6 bases not matched to a gene. CDR3 loop: CASSEDRSFSGNTIYF. In DNA, the CDR3 is TGTGCCAGCAGCGAGGACAGGTCCTTCTCTGGAAACACCATATATTTT.

The gene calls are TRBV28 and TRBJ2-7, with D perhaps assigned TRBD1 or TRBD2 (5 bases each). The V and J ends lost 8 bases and 6 bases respectively, with 14 bases between them. Per the germline V gene, CDR1 is MDHEN and CDR2 is SYDVKM. The CDR3 runs to 12 residues. The CDR3 loop reads CASRGVLSEQYF. CDR3 nucleotides: TGTGCCAGCCGAGGGGTGCTCTCCGAGCAGTACTTC. The complete variable domain, with remaining parts taken from reference TRBV28 and TRBJ2-7, reads DVKVTQSSRYLVKRTGEKVFLECVQDMDHENMFWYRQDPGLGLRLIYFSYDVKMKEKGDIPEGYSVSREKKERFSLILESASTNQTSMYLCASRGVLSEQYFGPGTRLTVT.

The chain carries TRBV9 and TRBJ1-3; D gene uncertain. The germline V gene has CDR1 SGDLS and CDR2 YYNGEE. V lost 3 bases to trimming and J lost 4 bases, with 20 bases between them. The CDR3 sequence is 17 residues long. This CDR3 reads CASSAPDRLTEGNTIYF. The CDR3 bases are TGTGCCAGCAGCGCCCCGGACCGCCTGACGGAGGGAAACACCATATATTTT.

This clone was recorded a few times. The chain is built from TRBV25-1 and TRBJ1-3; a weak D match, TRBD1 (5 bases). The CDR3 runs to 15 residues. CDR1 and CDR2 from the germline V gene are MGHDK and SYGVNS. Trimming took off 5 bases at V and 3 bases at J, with 14 bases between the two ends. The DNA of the CDR3 is TGTGCCAGCAGTCGTGGGACGGACAATGGAAACACCATATATTTT. Translation: CASSRGTDNGNTIYF.

The rearrangement joins TRBV18 to TRBJ1-1; 9 bases are shared with TRBD1. Germline CDR1 reads KGHSH; CDR2 reads LQKENI. V was clipped by 3 bases and J by 2 bases; unmatched bases: 1. The CDR3 consists of 14 residues. CDR3 sequence reads: CASSPDRGNTEAFF. In DNA form, the CDR3 reads TGTGCCAGCTCACCGGACAGGGGTAACACTGAAGCTTTCTTT.

The count of this clone is one. The chain has TRBV5-1 and TRBJ2-1, with D maybe TRBD1 (6 bases). CDR1 and CDR2 (germline): SGHRS, YFSETQ. The CDR3 covers 16 residues. Trimming stripped 0 bases from V and 8 bases from J, with 18 bases between. In DNA form, the CDR3 reads TGCGCCAGCAGCTTGGTTACTGGGGGAAAGGGGGATGAGCAGTTCTTC. It specifies CASSLVTGGKGDEQFF.

This chain uses TRBV27 with TRBJ1-5, with 7 bases fitting TRBD1. Unmatched junction bases numbered 7, after V lost 5 bases and J lost 6 bases. Germline V gene data show CDR1 as MNHEY and CDR2 as SMNVEV (reference sequence). This CDR3 is built from 14 residues. The CDR3 loop is CASSTAPGGQPQHF. DNA for the CDR3: TGTGCCAGCAGTACCGCCCCAGGGGGTCAGCCCCAGCATTTT.

The CDR3: CASSLAGGGTEAFF. CDR3 DNA sequence: TGCGCCAGCAGCTTGGCCGGCGGGGGAACTGAAGCTTTCTTT. The chain has TRBV5-1 and TRBJ1-1; D is perhaps TRBD1 (5 bases). The CDR3 has 14 amino acids. V shed 0 bases and J shed 5 bases, with 11 bases lying between them. Germline values: CDR1 SGHRS, CDR2 YFSETQ.

The chain has TRBV18 and TRBJ2-7; D call uncertain. The CDR3 totals 15 residues. V lost 2 bases, J lost 4 bases, and 15 bases lay in between. Germline assignment: CDR1 KGHSH and CDR2 LQKENI. The CDR3, as DNA: TGTGCCAGCTCACCAAGCCCGGATTATATTTACGAGCAGTACTTC. It translates to CASSPSPDYIYEQYF.

This clone was detected only once. The chain uses TRBV24-1 and TRBJ1-4; no reliable D call. The V gene lost 4 bases and the J gene lost 8 bases, with 16 bases spanning the gap. This CDR3 has 15 amino acids. Germline-derived CDR1 and CDR2 are KGHDR and SFDVKD. The CDR3 reads CATSDPDRLGEKLFF. CDR3 DNA: TGTGCCACCAGTGACCCGGACCGCCTAGGAGAAAAACTGTTTTTT.

This sequence joins TRBV6-2 or TRBV6-3 and TRBJ2-7; the D call may be TRBD1 or TRBD2 (6 bases each). CDR1 is MNHEY, CDR2 SVGEGT, per germline. With 0 bases removed from V and 7 bases from J, the gap between germline ends came to 16 bases. The CDR3 runs 15 residues. CDR3 in amino acids: CASSYSAGEVLEQYF. The CDR3 DNA is TGTGCCAGCAGTTACTCGGCAGGGGAGGTTTTGGAGCAGTACTTC.

The chain combines TRBV28 with TRBJ2-7, with no clear D. Germline V gene data show CDR1 as MDHEN and CDR2 as SYDVKM. This CDR3 has 12 residues. The V gene lost 4 bases and the J gene lost 7 bases, with 11 bases spanning the gap. For the CDR3, the DNA is TGTGCCAGCAGTTCCCCCAAACAGGAGCAGTACTTC. It specifies CASSSPKQEQYF.

The V call is TRBV7-2, the J call TRBJ2-3; a weak D match, TRBD2 (5 bases). The CDR3 runs 14 residues. The germline V gene has CDR1 SGHTA and CDR2 FQGNSA. Between the trimmed V and J ends, which lost 1 base and 0 bases, there was a span of 5 bases. CDR3 sequence (DNA): TGTGCCAGCAGCTTAGGGACTAGCACAGATACGCAGTATTTT. Translation: CASSLGTSTDTQYF. Together with reference TRBV7-2 and TRBJ2-3, the CDR3 gives the full variable domain: GAGVSQSPSNKVTEKGKDVELRCDPISGHTALYWYRQSLGQGLEFLIYFQGNSAPDKSGLPSDRFSAERTGGSVSTLTIQRTQQEDSAVYLCASSLGTSTDTQYFGPGTRLTVL.

This clone was detected only once. The rearrangement links TRBV24-1 to TRBJ2-5, with D maybe TRBD1 (6 bases). Germline loops: CDR1 KGHDR, CDR2 SFDVKD. CDR3 length equals 14 residues. Trimming shortened V by 4 bases and J by 0 bases, and 8 bases separated the two germline ends. CDR3 nucleotides: TGTGCCACCAGTGACGGGGACAACCAAGAGACCCAGTACTTC. This sequence encodes CATSDGDNQETQYF.

The genes are TRBV29-1 and TRBJ1-1; no definite D call. The CDR3 contains 11 residues. The germline V gene has CDR1 SQVTM and CDR2 ANQGSEA. V gave up 4 bases and J gave up 5 bases, with 8 bases separating them. Here the CDR3 DNA reads TGCAGCGTTGTCCGTTCGACTGAAGCTTTCTTT. Protein: CSVVRSTEAFF.

The chain joins TRBV5-1 to TRBJ1-1; 8 nucleotides agree with TRBD1. V gave up 3 bases and J gave up 1 base; unmatched junction bases: 2. The CDR3 consists of 14 residues. CDR1 is SGHRS and CDR2 is YFSETQ in the germline V gene. CDR3 residues: CASSSGQGNTEAFF. CDR3 nucleotide sequence: TGCGCCAGCAGCTCTGGACAGGGGAACACTGAAGCTTTCTTT. The full variable domain, its missing parts supplied by reference TRBV5-1 and TRBJ1-1, is KAGVTQTPRYLIKTRGQQVTLSCSPISGHRSVSWYQQTPGQGLQFLFEYFSETQRNKGNFPGRFSGRQFSNSRSEMNVSTLELGDSALYLCASSSGQGNTEAFFGQGTRLTVV.

The chain combines TRBV30 with TRBJ1-5; D gene unclear. Germline CDR1 GTSNPN, CDR2 SVGIG (reference sequence). V gave up 5 bases and J gave up 0 bases, with 5 bases separating them. CDR3 length: 12 residues. CDR3 in amino acids: CAWRVSNQPQHF. CDR3 sequence (DNA): TGTGCCTGGCGGGTTAGCAATCAGCCCCAGCATTTT.

The chain couples TRBV19 to TRBJ2-5; TRBD2 matches 14 bases. CDR1 is LNHDA and CDR2 is SQIVND in the germline V gene (reference sequence). The trim removed 8 bases at V and 5 bases at J, leaving 7 bases unmatched. The CDR3 sequence is 15 residues long. The CDR3 protein is CASRGTSGSFETQYF. The CDR3 nucleotides are TGTGCCAGTCGAGGGACTAGCGGGAGTTTCGAGACCCAGTACTTC.